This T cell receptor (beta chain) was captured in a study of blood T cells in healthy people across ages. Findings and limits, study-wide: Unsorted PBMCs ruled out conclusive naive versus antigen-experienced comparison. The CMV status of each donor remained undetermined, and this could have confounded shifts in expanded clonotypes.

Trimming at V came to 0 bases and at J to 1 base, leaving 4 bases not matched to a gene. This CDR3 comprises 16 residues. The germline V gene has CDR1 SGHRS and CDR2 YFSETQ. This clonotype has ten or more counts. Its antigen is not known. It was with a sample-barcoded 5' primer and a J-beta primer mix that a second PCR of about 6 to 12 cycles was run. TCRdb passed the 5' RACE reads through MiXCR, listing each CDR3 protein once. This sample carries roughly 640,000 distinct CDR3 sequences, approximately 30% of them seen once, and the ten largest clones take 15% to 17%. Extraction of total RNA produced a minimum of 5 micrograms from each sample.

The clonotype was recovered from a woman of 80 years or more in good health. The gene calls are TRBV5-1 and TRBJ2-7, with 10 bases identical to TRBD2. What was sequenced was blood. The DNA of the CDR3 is TGCGCCAGCAGCTTGGGAATAGCGGGGGGATCCTACGAGCAGTACTTC. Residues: CASSLGIAGGSYEQYF.